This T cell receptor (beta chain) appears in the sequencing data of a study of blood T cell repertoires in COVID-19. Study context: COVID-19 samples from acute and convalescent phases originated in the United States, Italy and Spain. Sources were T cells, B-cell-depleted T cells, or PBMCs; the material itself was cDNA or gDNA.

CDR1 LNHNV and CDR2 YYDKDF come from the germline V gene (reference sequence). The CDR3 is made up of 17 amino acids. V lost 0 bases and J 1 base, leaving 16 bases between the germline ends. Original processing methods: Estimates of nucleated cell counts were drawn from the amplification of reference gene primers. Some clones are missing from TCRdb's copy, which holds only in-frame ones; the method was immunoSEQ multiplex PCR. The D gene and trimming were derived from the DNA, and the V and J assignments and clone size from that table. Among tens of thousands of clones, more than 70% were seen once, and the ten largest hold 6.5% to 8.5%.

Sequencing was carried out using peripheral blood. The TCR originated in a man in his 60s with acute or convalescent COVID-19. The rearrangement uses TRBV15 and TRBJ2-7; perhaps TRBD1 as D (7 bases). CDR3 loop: CATSRDPEGAGSYEQYF. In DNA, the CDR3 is TGTGCCACCAGCAGAGATCCTGAGGGGGCGGGATCCTACGAGCAGTACTTC. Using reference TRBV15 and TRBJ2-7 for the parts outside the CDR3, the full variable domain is DAMVIQNPRYQVTQFGKPVTLSCSQTLNHNVMYWYQQKSSQAPKLLFHYYDKDFNNEADTPDNFQSRRPNTSFCFLDIRSPGLGDTAMYLCATSRDPEGAGSYEQYFGPGTRLTVT.